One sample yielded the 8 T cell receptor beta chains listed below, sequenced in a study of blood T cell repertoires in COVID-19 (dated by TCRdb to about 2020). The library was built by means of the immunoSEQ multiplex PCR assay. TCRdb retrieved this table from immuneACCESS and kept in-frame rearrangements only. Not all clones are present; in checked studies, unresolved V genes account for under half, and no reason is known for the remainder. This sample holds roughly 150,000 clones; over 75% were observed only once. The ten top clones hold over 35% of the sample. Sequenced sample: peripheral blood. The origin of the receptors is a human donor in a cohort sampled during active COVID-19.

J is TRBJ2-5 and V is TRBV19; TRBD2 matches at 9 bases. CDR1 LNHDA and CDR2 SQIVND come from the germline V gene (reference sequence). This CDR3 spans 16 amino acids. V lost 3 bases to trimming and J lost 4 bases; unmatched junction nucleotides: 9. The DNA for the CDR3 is TGTGCCAGTAGTATTTACTATGGAGCGGGGGGAGAGACCCAGTACTTC. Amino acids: CASSIYYGAGGETQYF.

The CDR3 is CASSATGGINEKLFF. CDR3 in DNA: TGTGCCAGTAGTGCGACAGGGGGCATTAATGAAAAACTGTTTTTT. V is TRBV19 and J is TRBJ1-4; 10 positions agree with TRBD1. There are 15 residues in the CDR3. Germline-derived CDR1 and CDR2 are LNHDA and SQIVND (reference sequence). V shed 5 bases, J shed 4 bases, and the junction held 4 bases outside the gene matches.

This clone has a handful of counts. Written as DNA, the CDR3 is TGTGCCAGCAGTTTTGGAGACGGACTTGGGGAGCAGTTCTTC. Amino acids: CASSFGDGLGEQFF. This sequence joins TRBV27 and TRBJ2-1, with D tentatively TRBD2 (5 bases). CDR1 and CDR2 from the germline V gene are MNHEY and SMNVEV (reference sequence). CDR3 length equals 14 residues. V was shortened by 3 bases and J by 10 bases, with 16 bases between the two germline ends.

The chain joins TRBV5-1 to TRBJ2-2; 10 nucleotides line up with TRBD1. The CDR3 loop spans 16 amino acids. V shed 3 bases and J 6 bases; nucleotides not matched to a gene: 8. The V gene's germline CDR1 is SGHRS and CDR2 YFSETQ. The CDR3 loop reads CASSSVGTGVSGELFF. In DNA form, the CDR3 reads TGCGCCAGCAGCTCGGTCGGGACAGGGGTATCCGGGGAGCTGTTTTTT. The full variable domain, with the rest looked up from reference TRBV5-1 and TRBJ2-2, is KAGVTQTPRYLIKTRGQQVTLSCSPISGHRSVSWYQQTPGQGLQFLFEYFSETQRNKGNFPGRFSGRQFSNSRSEMNVSTLELGDSALYLCASSSVGTGVSGELFFGEGSRLTVL.

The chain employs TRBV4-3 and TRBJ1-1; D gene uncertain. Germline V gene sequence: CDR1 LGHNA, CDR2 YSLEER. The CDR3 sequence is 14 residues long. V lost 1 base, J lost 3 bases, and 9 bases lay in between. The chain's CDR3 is CASSQADSYTEAFF. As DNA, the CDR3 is TGCGCCAGCAGCCAAGCGGACTCATACACTGAAGCTTTCTTT.

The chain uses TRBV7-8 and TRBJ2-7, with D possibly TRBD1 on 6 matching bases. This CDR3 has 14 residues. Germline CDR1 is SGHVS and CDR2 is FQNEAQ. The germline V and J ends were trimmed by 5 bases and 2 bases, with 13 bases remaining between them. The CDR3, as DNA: TGTGCCAGCAGCCCCCTACAGGGTCCCTACGAGCAGTACTTC. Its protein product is CASSPLQGPYEQYF.

This CDR3 is CATSDWRREGEQFF. The CDR3, as DNA: TGTGCCACCAGTGATTGGAGGCGGGAGGGCGAGCAGTTCTTC. The genes are TRBV24-1 and TRBJ2-1; 9 bases line up with TRBD2. V shed 2 bases and J 10 bases; nucleotides not matched to a gene: 5. The germline CDR1 and CDR2 sequences are KGHDR and SFDVKD. This CDR3 is 14 amino acids long.

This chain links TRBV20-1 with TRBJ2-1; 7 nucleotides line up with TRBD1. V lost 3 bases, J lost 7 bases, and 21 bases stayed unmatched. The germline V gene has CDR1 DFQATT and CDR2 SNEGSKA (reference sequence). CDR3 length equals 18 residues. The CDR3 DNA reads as TGCAGTGCTAGTGCGTCGTATAGCGCCCGCCCCAGGGGGAATGAGCAGTTCTTC. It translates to CSASASYSARPRGNEQFF.